This T cell receptor beta chain comes out of a study of T cell changes during pregnancy in multiple sclerosis. Libraries were prepared by immunoSEQ multiplex PCR; TCRdb keeps only in-frame clonotypes and omits some of them. The sample lists about 130,000 clones, 96% occurring once. The germline V and J ends were trimmed by 1 base and 0 bases, with 9 bases remaining between them. This CDR3 has 16 amino acids. Looked up from germline, CDR1 is LNHNV and CDR2 is YYDKDF (reference sequence). Here the sequenced sample was peripheral blood, taken after pregnancy. This chain joins TRBV15 and TRBJ2-2; possible D gene TRBD2, 6 bases. The origin of this receptor is a female donor with multiple sclerosis, enrolled in a pregnancy study. CDR3 DNA sequence: TGTGCCACCAGCAGAGGGTCGGGGGCGAACACCGGGGAGCTGTTTTTT. Its translation is CATSRGSGANTGELFF.